This TCR beta chain was recorded in a study of blood T cell repertoires in COVID-19. The authors' processing: Estimated nucleated cell counts came from reference gene primer amplification. TCRdb keeps only in-frame clones here, not all; method: immunoSEQ multiplex PCR. From that table come the V and J calls and clone size; the DNA was used to work out D and trimming. The sample carries more than 3,000 clones, around 93% recorded once. The germline gives CDR1 LNHDA, CDR2 SQIVND (reference sequence). The CDR3 is 14 amino acids. Trimming took off 4 bases at V and 3 bases at J, with 9 bases between the two ends.

The gene calls are TRBV19 and TRBJ2-2, with unresolved D. Sequencing input: peripheral blood. The sequence came from a human donor in a cohort sampled during active COVID-19. As DNA, the CDR3 is TGTGCCAGTAGTAATGACATCTACACCGGGGAGCTGTTTTTT. As protein: CASSNDIYTGELFF. The entire variable domain, with the rest obtained from reference TRBV19 and TRBJ2-2, is as follows: DGGITQSPKYLFRKEGQNVTLSCEQNLNHDAMYWYRQDPGQGLRLIYYSQIVNDFQKGDIAEGYSVSREKKESFPLTVTSAQKNPTAFYLCASSNDIYTGELFFGEGSRLTVL.